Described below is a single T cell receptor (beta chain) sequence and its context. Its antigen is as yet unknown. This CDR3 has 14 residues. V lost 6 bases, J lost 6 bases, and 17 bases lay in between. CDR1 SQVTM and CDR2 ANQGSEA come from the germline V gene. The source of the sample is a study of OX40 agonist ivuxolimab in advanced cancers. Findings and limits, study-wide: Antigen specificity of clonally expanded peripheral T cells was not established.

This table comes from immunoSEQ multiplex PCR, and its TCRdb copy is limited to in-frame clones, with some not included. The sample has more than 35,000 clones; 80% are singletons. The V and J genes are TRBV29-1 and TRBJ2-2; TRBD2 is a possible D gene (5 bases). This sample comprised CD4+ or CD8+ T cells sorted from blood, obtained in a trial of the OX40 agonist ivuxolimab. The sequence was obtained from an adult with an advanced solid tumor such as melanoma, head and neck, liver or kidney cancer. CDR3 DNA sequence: TGCAGCGTCAAAGGTTCGGGGAGCGCCGGGGAGCTGTTTTTT. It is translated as CSVKGSGSAGELFF.